The clone carrying this TCR beta chain is a singleton in its sample. Its target is not known. This specimen belongs to a study of shared clonotypes between healthy human individuals. Genomic DNA from each subset was divided evenly over several immunoSEQ plates. Assay: immunoSEQ multiplex PCR; the TCRdb copy retains only in-frame clones and omits some. Among approximately 2.1 million clones listed, approximately 93% were seen once. General study findings and limits: Some clonotypes were shared by all four sorted-subset donors, while others were not shared. The non-shared ones had lower generation probabilities than the shared ones.

This TCR was sampled from a man between 18 and 29 years old in good health. Some clones in this sample may be carry-over from other donors' samples. The source material was naive CD4+ T cells from PBMCs. Documented subset: CD45RA+ positively selected.

CDR3 sequence (DNA): TGTGCCAGCAGTTTATATACAGGGGTGAACAATCAGCCCCAGCATTTT. Amino acids: CASSLYTGVNNQPQHF. The chain is built from TRBV28 and TRBJ1-5; 7 nucleotides line up with TRBD1. The CDR3 extends over 16 amino acids. V trimming: 1 base; J trimming: 3 bases; junction bases outside the gene matches: 6. The germline V gene has CDR1 MDHEN and CDR2 SYDVKM.